The 30 T cell receptor beta chains below come from one sample, sequenced in a study of post-analysis software for immune sequencing data. Findings of the study overall: Comparison of patients with controls showed 4 to 6 TRBV segments more frequent in patients, TRBV5-6, TRBV5-1 and TRBV20-1 among them.

The TCR beta cDNA libraries carried unique molecular identifiers. TCRdb independently ran MiXCR on the PCR reads; one entry per CDR3 protein. Altogether fewer than 850,000 distinct CDR3 sequences are present, around 27% being singletons, with the ten largest covering under 0.7%. These receptors lack a known antigen. What was sequenced was blood. These TCRs come from a girl aged 5-17 years with multiple sclerosis.

The J gene is TRBJ1-5, the V gene TRBV7-8, with unresolved D. The CDR3 is 13 residues long. Trimming left V 1 base short and J 9 bases short, with 10 bases between. Germline loops: CDR1 SGHVS, CDR2 FQNEAQ. The CDR3 DNA follows: TGTGCCAGCAGCTTAGTCGGCTCCGGGCCCCAGCATTTT. Translation gives CASSLVGSGPQHF.

The sample holds many counts of this clonotype. The rearrangement links TRBV15 to TRBJ2-4; the D gene is possibly TRBD1 (5 bases). The germline CDR1 and CDR2 sequences are LNHNV and YYDKDF (reference sequence). The length of the CDR3 is 16 residues. Trimming removed 0 bases from V and 2 bases from J, with 11 bases in between. CDR3 in amino acids: CATSRDVKGTKNIQYF. CDR3 nucleotide sequence: TGTGCCACCAGCAGAGATGTGAAGGGGACCAAAAACATTCAGTACTTC. Combining the CDR3 with reference TRBV15 and TRBJ2-4 gives the whole variable domain DAMVIQNPRYQVTQFGKPVTLSCSQTLNHNVMYWYQQKSSQAPKLLFHYYDKDFNNEADTPDNFQSRRPNTSFCFLDIRSPGLGDTAMYLCATSRDVKGTKNIQYFGAGTRLSVL.

The chain carries TRBV5-1 and TRBJ1-1; TRBD1 matches at 9 bases. Germline CDR1 SGHRS, CDR2 YFSETQ. The J segment lost 4 bases and the V segment lost 5 bases, leaving 15 bases of the junction unmatched. The CDR3 contains 17 residues. Here the CDR3 reads CASSYGSRTGDGTEAFF. CDR3 in DNA: TGCGCCAGCAGTTATGGCTCACGGACAGGGGATGGCACTGAAGCTTTCTTT.

The sample holds a few counts of this clonotype. Here the CDR3 DNA reads TGTGCCAGCAGCCAAGGATCTAATACGCAGTATTTT. This codes for CASSQGSNTQYF. The V call is TRBV7-2, the J call TRBJ2-3, with D unresolved. V was cut by 5 bases and J by 7 bases, with 10 bases left in between. Germline V lookup: CDR1 SGHTA, CDR2 FQGNSA. The CDR3 consists of 12 residues.

The V call is TRBV6-2 or TRBV6-3, the J call TRBJ2-1; weak D call: TRBD1 (5 bases). The end of the DNA is better explained by TRBJ2-7, so the J call may be wrong. Germline CDR1 is MNHEY and CDR2 is SVGEGT. CDR3 length: 15 residues. The CDR3, as DNA: TGTGCCAGCAGGGAAATGGGGCCAAACTACAATGAGCAGTACTTC. This encodes CASREMGPNYNEQYF.

The chain combines TRBV27 with TRBJ2-5; D perhaps matches TRBD2 (6 bases). The germline V and J ends were trimmed by 5 bases and 5 bases, with 15 bases remaining between them. Germline values: CDR1 MNHEY, CDR2 SMNVEV (reference sequence). This CDR3 contains 14 residues. This CDR3 reads CASSKWDLMETQYF. The CDR3 nucleotides read TGTGCCAGCAGTAAGTGGGACTTGATGGAGACCCAGTACTTC.

J is TRBJ2-7 and V is TRBV10-2; no clear D gene. From germline, CDR1 is WSHSY and CDR2 SAAADI. Between the trimmed V and J ends, which lost 8 bases and 1 base, there was a span of 3 bases. There are 10 residues in the CDR3. The CDR3 spells CASWSYEQYF. CDR3 DNA: TGCGCCAGCTGGTCCTACGAGCAGTACTTC.

This clonotype was found many times. CDR3 bases: TGCGCCAGCAGCCCGCAGTTAAGCGGGGGGGCGGTCAATGAGCAGTTCTTC. As protein: CASSPQLSGGAVNEQFF. V is TRBV4-1 and J is TRBJ2-1; 10 nucleotides agree with TRBD2. V trimming: 4 bases; J trimming: 6 bases; junction bases outside the gene matches: 12. Germline values: CDR1 MGHRA, CDR2 YSYEKL. The CDR3 consists of 17 residues.

This clonotype was detected only a few times. This chain uses TRBV6-2 or TRBV6-3 with TRBJ2-7, with TRBD2 matching over 13 bases. Germline V gene lookup returns CDR1 MNHEY and CDR2 SVGEGT. The CDR3 is 15 residues long. J was trimmed by 3 bases and V by 6 bases; bases with no gene match: 5. The CDR3 loop reads CASRPGLAGNYEQYF. Written as DNA, the CDR3 is TGTGCCAGCAGGCCGGGACTAGCGGGGAACTACGAGCAGTACTTC.

Comment on this clonotype: At one end the junction does not follow the germline gene, possibly because of a read error. The chain couples TRBV5-1 to TRBJ2-1; the D is unclear. This CDR3 has 13 residues. CDR1 is SGHRS, CDR2 YFSETQ, per germline. CDR3 bases: TGCGCCGGCAGCTTGGTTAGTAACAATGAGCAGTTCTTC. This translates into CAGSLVSNNEQFF.

This clonotype was observed a few times. The genes are TRBV20-1 and TRBJ2-5; no clear D. This CDR3 region has 11 residues. Germline lookup yields CDR1 DFQATT and CDR2 SNEGSKA (reference sequence). The V and J ends lost 7 bases and 1 base respectively, with 7 bases between them. The chain's CDR3 is CSGQIQETQYF. In DNA, the CDR3 is TGCAGTGGCCAGATCCAAGAGACCCAGTACTTC.

This clonotype has a handful of counts. V usage is TRBV4-3 and J usage is TRBJ2-3; D call uncertain. The V end lost 4 bases, the J end lost 2 bases, and 16 bases lay between the germline ends. Germline V lookup: CDR1 LGHNA, CDR2 YSLEER. CDR3 length: 16 residues. CDR3 amino acids: CASSPLQDPYTDTQYF. The DNA for the CDR3 is TGCGCCAGCAGCCCCCTTCAGGACCCGTACACAGATACGCAGTATTTT.

The chain employs TRBV6-5 and TRBJ2-3; 11 bases map to TRBD2. The germline gives CDR1 MNHEY, CDR2 SVGAGI. Trimming removed 6 bases from V and 4 bases from J; junction bases left unmatched: 12. This CDR3 region has 17 residues. The CDR3 is CASRRSGRASWADTQYF. Here the CDR3 DNA reads TGTGCCAGCAGGCGTAGCGGGAGGGCCTCATGGGCAGATACGCAGTATTTT.

This clonotype was recorded a few times. The rearrangement links TRBV5-1 to TRBJ1-1, with TRBD1 matching 11 bases. CDR3 length equals 15 residues. The V gene's germline CDR1 is SGHRS and CDR2 YFSETQ. J lost 0 bases, V lost 3 bases, and 1 base had no gene match. The CDR3: CASSWTGGLNTEAFF. In nucleotides, the CDR3 is TGCGCCAGCAGCTGGACAGGGGGCTTGAACACTGAAGCTTTCTTT. Using reference TRBV5-1 and TRBJ1-1 for the parts outside the CDR3, the full variable domain is KAGVTQTPRYLIKTRGQQVTLSCSPISGHRSVSWYQQTPGQGLQFLFEYFSETQRNKGNFPGRFSGRQFSNSRSEMNVSTLELGDSALYLCASSWTGGLNTEAFFGQGTRLTVV.

CDR3 sequence (DNA): TGCAGTGCTAGAGTAGGCTGGGGCACTGAAGCTTTCTTT. Translated: CSARVGWGTEAFF. The V gene is TRBV20-1, the J gene TRBJ1-1; the D is unclear. V lost 1 base and J 4 bases, leaving 10 bases between the germline ends. CDR1 and CDR2 from the germline V gene are DFQATT and SNEGSKA (reference sequence). CDR3 length: 13 amino acids.

J is TRBJ2-3 and V is TRBV29-1; 7 nucleotides align to TRBD2. The J segment lost 0 bases and the V segment lost 3 bases, leaving 15 bases of the junction unmatched. This CDR3 has 18 amino acids. CDR1 is SQVTM, CDR2 ANQGSEA, per germline. CDR3 DNA: TGCAGCGTTGAGGTCCAGAGGCTAGCGGCCCTGAGCACAGATACGCAGTATTTT. Its protein is CSVEVQRLAALSTDTQYF.

This clonotype was counted between two and nine times. This chain joins TRBV7-2 and TRBJ1-1; no definite D call. V dropped 4 bases and J dropped 0 bases, with 12 bases sitting between them. CDR1 is SGHTA, CDR2 FQGNSA, per germline. The CDR3 extends over 15 amino acids. The CDR3 region is CASSSSAGVNTEAFF. The CDR3 nucleotides are TGTGCCAGCAGCTCATCCGCCGGGGTGAACACTGAAGCTTTCTTT.

J is TRBJ2-1 and V is TRBV20-1; TRBD2 agrees at 15 bases. The CDR3 is 18 residues long. V gave up 2 bases and J gave up 9 bases; unmatched junction bases: 14. Looked up from germline, CDR1 is DFQATT and CDR2 is SNEGSKA (reference sequence). The CDR3 DNA is TGCAGTGCTAGACGAACGGGACTAGCGGGGGGCCCCGGCGGTGAGCAGTTCTTC. Encoded protein: CSARRTGLAGGPGGEQFF.

This clonotype came up a few times. The rearrangement links TRBV9 to TRBJ2-3, with D tentatively TRBD2 (5 bases). The CDR3 spans 14 residues. The germline V gene encodes CDR1 SGDLS and CDR2 YYNGEE. V was clipped by 4 bases and J by 9 bases, with 18 bases between them. CDR3 sequence: CASSPPRSRATQYF. Written as DNA, the CDR3 is TGTGCCAGCAGCCCCCCCCGATCGAGGGCGACGCAGTATTTT.

There are many counts of this clonotype. The chain joins TRBV20-1 to TRBJ2-7; D is uncertain. The ends were cut back, 1 base at V and 1 base at J, with 5 bases in the middle. This CDR3 region has 12 residues. Germline lookup yields CDR1 DFQATT and CDR2 SNEGSKA (reference sequence). CDR3 DNA sequence: TGCAGTGCTAGAGGGCTGTCCTACGAGCAGTACTTC. This translates into CSARGLSYEQYF.

The rearrangement uses TRBV28 and TRBJ2-4; D unresolved. From germline, CDR1 is MDHEN and CDR2 SYDVKM. Between the trimmed V and J ends, which lost 3 bases and 12 bases, there was a span of 12 bases. This CDR3 contains 12 residues. The CDR3 loop reads CASSFFTGDQYF. Written as DNA, the CDR3 is TGTGCCAGCAGTTTTTTTACTGGGGATCAGTACTTC. Full variable domain (missing parts from reference TRBV28 and TRBJ2-4): DVKVTQSSRYLVKRTGEKVFLECVQDMDHENMFWYRQDPGLGLRLIYFSYDVKMKEKGDIPEGYSVSREKKERFSLILESASTNQTSMYLCASSFFTGDQYFGAGTRLSVL.

With regard to this clonotype: The junction does not match germline at one end; this may be a read error. The rearrangement uses TRBV12-3 or TRBV12-4 and TRBJ2-3; no clear D. There are 11 residues in the CDR3. CDR3 sequence reads: CASSLSDTRYF. The CDR3 DNA sequence: TGTGCCAGCAGTTTATCAGATACGCGGTATTTT.

This clonotype was observed a handful of times. The V gene is TRBV5-1, the J gene TRBJ1-2; 9 bases agree with TRBD1. The ends lost 3 bases at V and 7 bases at J; junction bases unmatched: 10. The germline V gene has CDR1 SGHRS and CDR2 YFSETQ. CDR3 length equals 15 residues. The CDR3 loop is CASSSQDRGAGGYTF. The CDR3 DNA sequence: TGCGCCAGCAGCTCCCAGGACAGGGGCGCGGGTGGCTACACCTTC.

This chain uses TRBV6-2 or TRBV6-3 with TRBJ2-7; 7 bases map to TRBD2. V was pared by 5 bases and J by 0 bases, with 7 bases of the junction left unmatched. The germline V gene has CDR1 MNHEY and CDR2 SVGEGT. The CDR3 sequence is 15 residues long. The CDR3 region is CASSIPRGISYEQYF. The CDR3 coding sequence is TGTGCCAGCAGTATCCCGCGGGGGATCTCCTACGAGCAGTACTTC.

The chain combines TRBV10-3 with TRBJ1-6, with TRBD1 as a possible D gene (5 bases). The CDR3 runs to 15 residues. The germline gives CDR1 ENHRY, CDR2 SYGVKD. The V and J ends lost 0 bases and 8 bases respectively, with 11 bases between them. CDR3 sequence reads: CAISESGAGYSPLHF. The CDR3 DNA follows: TGTGCCATCAGTGAGTCCGGGGCAGGGTATTCACCCCTCCACTTT.

This clonotype was seen a handful of times. The CDR3 DNA sequence: TGCAGTGCTAGTCGCCTAGCGGTAATCAAAGGTGAGCAGTTCTTC. It is translated as CSASRLAVIKGEQFF. The chain joins TRBV20-1 to TRBJ2-1; 7 nucleotides match TRBD2. The V gene's germline CDR1 is DFQATT and CDR2 SNEGSKA (reference sequence). V trimming: 3 bases; J trimming: 9 bases; junction bases outside the gene matches: 14. The CDR3 runs to 15 residues.

This clonotype has just a few counts. V usage is TRBV7-2 and J usage is TRBJ2-1, with 13 nucleotides matching TRBD2. Germline CDR1 reads SGHTA; CDR2 reads FQGNSA. CDR3 length: 14 residues. V lost 6 bases and J lost 9; bases outside the gene matches: 5. CDR3 nucleotides: TGTGCCAGCAGTGCTACTAGCGGGGGGGGTGAGCAGTTCTTC. This encodes CASSATSGGGEQFF.

In this sample, this clonotype turned up many times. The V gene is TRBV27, the J gene TRBJ2-1; D is unresolved. Germline-derived CDR1 and CDR2 are MNHEY and SMNVEV (reference sequence). Trimming shortened V by 3 bases and J by 7 bases, and 10 bases separated the two germline ends. CDR3 length equals 13 residues. The CDR3 DNA follows: TGTGCCAGCAGTTTGGCAGCGCCTAATGAGCAGTTCTTC. This translates into CASSLAAPNEQFF.

This rearrangement joins TRBV4-1 to TRBJ1-2; D may be TRBD1 (5 bases). The CDR3 is made up of 14 amino acids. Per germline, CDR1 MGHRA and CDR2 YSYEKL. Trimming pared 0 bases from V and 7 bases from J, leaving 12 bases between. The chain's CDR3 is CASSQDPGASGYTF. CDR3 bases: TGCGCCAGCAGCCAAGATCCCGGGGCGAGTGGCTACACCTTC.

This clonotype has a single count. The CDR3 nucleotides are TGTGCCAGCAGCTTGGACCACTGGGGGAACACTGAAGCTTTCTTT. Residues: CASSLDHWGNTEAFF. This rearrangement joins TRBV5-4 to TRBJ1-1; D unclear. The CDR3 sequence is 15 residues long. In germline, CDR1 is SGHNT, CDR2 YYREEE (reference sequence). V was trimmed by 0 bases and J by 1 base, leaving 10 bases between them.